The 20 T cell receptor beta chains below come from one sample, sequenced in a study of breast tumors, draining lymph nodes, adjacent tissues. The lymph nodes were axillary draining lymph nodes from breast cancer patients. TCRdb processed the multiplex PCR reads anew with MiXCR; each CDR3 protein has one entry. The data hold 150,000 to 250,000 distinct CDR3 sequences, with 30% to 40% observed a single time. The sequencing input was axillary lymph node tissue. The origin of the receptors is a female donor with breast cancer. Some clones in this sample may be carry-over from other donors' samples.

This clonotype was picked up many times. The V call is TRBV7-2, the J call TRBJ1-5; D might be TRBD1 (6 bases). Germline CDR1 reads SGHTA; CDR2 reads FQGNSA. The V end was cut by 0 bases, the J end by 3 bases, with 15 bases between. CDR3 length: 17 residues. CDR3 region: CASSLAGQGRVNQPQHF. The CDR3 coding sequence is TGTGCCAGCAGCTTAGCCGGCCAGGGGCGGGTCAATCAGCCCCAGCATTTT.

This clonotype was detected many times. V usage is TRBV6-6 and J usage is TRBJ2-5, with D possibly TRBD2 on 5 matching bases. From germline, CDR1 is MNHNY and CDR2 SVGAGI (reference sequence). This CDR3 has 13 residues. Trimming left V 2 bases short and J 4 bases short, with 8 bases between. The CDR3 protein is CASSYKRGETQYF. CDR3 sequence (DNA): TGTGCCAGCAGTTACAAACGGGGAGAGACCCAGTACTTC.

As for this clonotype: A much larger clone differs from this one at a single base, so this may be a read error. The V and J genes are TRBV9 and TRBJ2-5; TRBD1 is a possible D gene (7 bases). This CDR3 region has 15 residues. The germline V gene encodes CDR1 SGDLS and CDR2 YYNGEE. The CDR3 sequence: CASSVGWAGTETPYF. DNA of the CDR3: TGTGCCAGCAGCGTAGGATGGGCGGGGACAGAGACCCCGTACTTC. The entire variable domain, with the rest obtained from reference TRBV9 and TRBJ2-5, is as follows: DSGVTQTPKHLITATGQRVTLRCSPRSGDLSVYWYQQSLDQGLQFLIQYYNGEERAKGNILERFSAQQFPDLHSELNLSSLELGDSALYFCASSVGWAGTETPYFGPGTRLLVL.

This clonotype was detected ten times or more. The chain combines TRBV7-9 with TRBJ1-3; D is ambiguous. CDR3 size: 12 residues. CDR1 SEHNR and CDR2 FQNEAQ come from the germline V gene (reference sequence). Trimming shortened V by 5 bases and J by 4 bases, and 6 bases separated the two germline ends. The CDR3 DNA is TGTGCCAGCAGCATTACAGGAAACACCATATATTTT. Amino acids: CASSITGNTIYF.

The genes are TRBV7-9 and TRBJ2-2; tentatively, D is TRBD2 (6 bases). CDR3 length equals 18 residues. CDR1 is SEHNR, CDR2 FQNEAQ, per germline (reference sequence). Trimming took 8 bases from V and 3 from J, leaving 25 bases between them. The CDR3 bases are TGTGCCAGCGGTTTATCTGCCCTCCGGAGGGGTCACACCGGGGAGCTGTTTTTT. This encodes CASGLSALRRGHTGELFF. The variable domain in full, with the rest retrieved from reference TRBV7-9 and TRBJ2-2, is DTGVSQNPRHKITKRGQNVTFRCDPISEHNRLYWYRQTLGQGPEFLTYFQNEAQLEKSRLLSDRFSAERPKGSFSTLEIQRTEQGDSAMYLCASGLSALRRGHTGELFFGEGSRLTVL.

This clonotype showed up many times. The chain uses TRBV19 and TRBJ2-1; 9 nucleotides match TRBD2. After removal of 7 bases from V and 5 bases from J, the junction contained 6 bases not matched to a gene. Looked up from germline, CDR1 is LNHDA and CDR2 is SQIVND (reference sequence). This CDR3 has 14 amino acids. CDR3 sequence (DNA): TGTGCCAGTAACGGCGGGAGGGCCCACAATGAGCAGTTCTTC. This encodes CASNGGRAHNEQFF.

This clonotype was seen at least ten times. The V call is TRBV24-1, the J call TRBJ2-5; tentatively, D is TRBD2 (6 bases). V dropped 7 bases and J dropped 3 bases, with 11 bases sitting between them. This CDR3 comprises 13 residues. The germline V gene encodes CDR1 KGHDR and CDR2 SFDVKD. This CDR3 reads CATSTGLKETQYF. DNA of the CDR3: TGTGCCACCAGCACGGGACTCAAAGAGACCCAGTACTTC.

This clonotype was seen at least ten times. The V gene is TRBV2, the J gene TRBJ2-1; D unresolved. Germline V gene data show CDR1 as SNHLY and CDR2 as FYNNEI. The CDR3 is made up of 13 amino acids. The germline V and J ends were trimmed by 0 bases and 6 bases, with 6 bases remaining between them. The CDR3 region is CASSEAQLNEQFF. CDR3 DNA sequence: TGTGCCAGCAGTGAAGCTCAGCTCAATGAGCAGTTCTTC.

This clonotype was observed a handful of times. This chain uses TRBV20-1 with TRBJ2-5, with D perhaps assigned TRBD1 or TRBD2 (5 bases each). The germline V gene encodes CDR1 DFQATT and CDR2 SNEGSKA (reference sequence). Trimming pared 0 bases from V and 1 base from J, leaving 15 bases between. The CDR3 loop spans 16 amino acids. The CDR3 loop is CSARDLPGQPQETQYF. DNA of the CDR3: TGCAGTGCTAGAGATCTGCCGGGGCAGCCCCAAGAGACCCAGTACTTC.

This clonotype was seen only a few times. The chain is built from TRBV18 and TRBJ1-4, with no clear D. The V end was cut by 2 bases, the J end by 5 bases, with 12 bases between. Germline V gene sequence: CDR1 KGHSH, CDR2 LQKENI. The CDR3 length is 15 residues. CDR3 sequence reads: CASSPARGVNEKLFF. CDR3 nucleotides: TGTGCCAGCTCACCAGCCCGGGGTGTAAATGAAAAACTGTTTTTT.

The genes are TRBV25-1 and TRBJ1-2; D ambiguous. The CDR3 spans 14 residues. V was shortened by 3 bases and J by 8 bases, with 16 bases between the two germline ends. CDR1 MGHDK and CDR2 SYGVNS come from the germline V gene. This CDR3 reads CASSDPRYLSGYTF. The CDR3 DNA is TGTGCCAGCAGTGACCCCCGATACCTATCCGGCTACACCTTC.

The chain couples TRBV5-1 to TRBJ1-6, with a tentative D call TRBD1 (5 bases). CDR3 size: 20 residues. V lost 5 bases, J lost 0 bases, and 24 bases lay in between. From germline, CDR1 is SGHRS and CDR2 YFSETQ. DNA of the CDR3: TGCGCCAGCAGTCATGGCCCGGGACCGCCGGATGGCTCCTATAATTCACCCCTCCACTTT. It codes for CASSHGPGPPDGSYNSPLHF.

This chain links TRBV30 with TRBJ2-7; tentatively, D is TRBD2 (6 bases). V was trimmed by 0 bases and J by 6 bases, leaving 12 bases between them. Germline loops: CDR1 GTSNPN, CDR2 SVGIG (reference sequence). There are 13 residues in the CDR3. In DNA form, the CDR3 reads TGTGCCTGGAGTGTTCGAACGGGAGCCGAGCAGTACTTC. As protein: CAWSVRTGAEQYF.

This clonotype was found many times. The chain is built from TRBV10-3 and TRBJ2-5; 7 nucleotides line up with TRBD1. The germline V gene encodes CDR1 ENHRY and CDR2 SYGVKD. V gave up 5 bases and J gave up 2 bases; unmatched junction bases: 2. This CDR3 is 13 amino acids long. The CDR3 reads CAISWDSQETQYF. For the CDR3, the DNA is TGTGCCATCAGTTGGGACAGTCAAGAGACCCAGTACTTC.

This clonotype was recorded at least ten times. V and J are TRBV2 and TRBJ1-6, with D perhaps TRBD1 (5 bases). Trimming took 7 bases from V and 4 from J, leaving 11 bases between them. Germline V gene lookup returns CDR1 SNHLY and CDR2 FYNNEI. The CDR3 loop spans 14 amino acids. The CDR3 is CASIATAYNSPLHF. CDR3 coding DNA: TGTGCCAGCATTGCGACAGCGTATAATTCACCCCTCCACTTT.

About this clonotype itself: Possible read error: a much larger clone is one base away. The rearrangement links TRBV5-6 to TRBJ2-2; D is possibly TRBD2 (5 bases). Deletions cut 4 bases from V and 3 bases from J, with 13 bases between. This CDR3 has 15 amino acids. CDR1 and CDR2 (germline): SGHDT, YYEEEE. The CDR3: CASSRETAYTGELFF. The CDR3, as DNA: TGTGCCAGCAGCCGGGAAACAGCTTACACCGGGGAGCTGTTTTTT.

This clonotype came up many times. A clone one base away is much larger, so this may be a read error. The gene calls are TRBV9 and TRBJ1-2; 7 bases are a match to TRBD1. From germline, CDR1 is SGDLS and CDR2 YYNGEE. CDR3 length: 15 amino acids. CDR3 DNA sequence: TGTGCCAGCAGCGCCAAAGTTGGACAGGACTATGGCTCCACCTTC. Translating gives CASSAKVGQDYGSTF.

This clonotype was detected ten times or more. A read error may explain this, as a much larger clone is one base away. Here the CDR3 omits its conserved ending phenylalanine or tryptophan, so a read error is the likely source. This chain links TRBV9 with TRBJ1-2, with D uncertain. Looked up from germline, CDR1 is SGDLS and CDR2 is YYNGEE. With 0 bases removed from V and 11 bases from J, the gap between germline ends came to 14 bases. The CDR3 loop spans 13 amino acids. The CDR3 region has the DNA TGTGCCAGCAGCGTAGCTGGGATAGCCGGTTACACCTCC. Encoded protein: CASSVAGIAGYTS.

This clonotype was detected many times. The chain couples TRBV10-3 to TRBJ2-5, with 8 nucleotides matching TRBD2. The J segment lost 5 bases and the V segment lost 5 bases, leaving 13 bases of the junction unmatched. CDR1 is ENHRY, CDR2 SYGVKD, per germline. The CDR3 sequence is 16 residues long. The CDR3 reads CAISLGLAAQGETQYF. The CDR3, as DNA: TGTGCCATCAGTTTAGGACTAGCCGCCCAGGGGGAGACCCAGTACTTC.

In this sample, this clonotype turned up many times. The chain carries TRBV6-5 and TRBJ1-2, with a weak D call TRBD1 (5 bases). This CDR3 is built from 14 residues. Germline lookup yields CDR1 MNHEY and CDR2 SVGAGI. V shed 5 bases and J shed 2 bases, with 12 bases lying between them. Written as DNA, the CDR3 is TGTGCCAGCAGTCACGGTCAGGGAAACTATGGCTACACCTTC. It codes for CASSHGQGNYGYTF.